The 3 T cell receptor beta chains given below trace back to one sample, sequenced in a study of T cell clonality in common variable immunodeficiency. Study observations and caveats: Common variable immunodeficiency TCR beta sequences reportedly had fewer deletions and N-nucleotide insertions.

Measured with immunoSEQ multiplex PCR; TCRdb has only the in-frame clones, and not every one. The data show about 14,000 clones, with none appearing a single time. No cognate antigen is known for these TCRs. Source material: peripheral blood mononuclear cells. These receptor sequences come from a human donor with common variable immunodeficiency.

There are a few counts of this clone. The sequence runs out 3 residues before the end of the CDR3; the remainder is reconstructed from the germline J gene. The chain has TRBV6-2 or TRBV6-3 and TRBJ2-7; 8 bases agree with TRBD1. The CDR3 consists of 14 residues. Germline V gene sequence: CDR1 MNHEY, CDR2 SVGEGT. Losses at the gene ends were 4 bases for V and 6 bases for J; bases not matched to a gene: 8. The sequenced part of the CDR3 DNA is TGTGCCAGCAGTTGGAGGACAGGGTTCCGCGAG. Translation gives CASSWRTGFRE. The full CDR3 protein reads CASSWRTGFREQYF.

This clone occurred a few times. The read ends 3 residues shy of where the CDR3 ends; the end is completed using the germline J gene. The V call is TRBV7-2, the J call TRBJ2-4; D may be TRBD1 (5 bases). The germline V and J ends were trimmed by 2 bases and 5 bases, with 10 bases remaining between them. CDR3 length equals 14 residues. In germline, CDR1 is SGHTA, CDR2 FQGNSA. Incomplete CDR3 DNA: TGTGCCAGCAGCTTACAGGGAATCGAAAACATT. Amino acid sequence: CASSLQGIENI. The full CDR3 is CASSLQGIENIQYF.

This clone is labeled as medium-sized. The read halts 3 residues ahead of the CDR3 end, with the missing end drawn from the germline J gene. The chain employs TRBV7-2 and TRBJ1-1; 7 bases match TRBD1. Germline-derived CDR1 and CDR2 are SGHTA and FQGNSA. This CDR3 contains 15 residues. J was trimmed by 1 base and V by 5 bases; bases with no gene match: 7. The CDR3 DNA, read in part, is TGTGCCAGCAGCCTGGACAGGACGGAGAACACTGAA. It is translated as CASSLDRTENTE. The entire CDR3 protein is CASSLDRTENTEAFF.